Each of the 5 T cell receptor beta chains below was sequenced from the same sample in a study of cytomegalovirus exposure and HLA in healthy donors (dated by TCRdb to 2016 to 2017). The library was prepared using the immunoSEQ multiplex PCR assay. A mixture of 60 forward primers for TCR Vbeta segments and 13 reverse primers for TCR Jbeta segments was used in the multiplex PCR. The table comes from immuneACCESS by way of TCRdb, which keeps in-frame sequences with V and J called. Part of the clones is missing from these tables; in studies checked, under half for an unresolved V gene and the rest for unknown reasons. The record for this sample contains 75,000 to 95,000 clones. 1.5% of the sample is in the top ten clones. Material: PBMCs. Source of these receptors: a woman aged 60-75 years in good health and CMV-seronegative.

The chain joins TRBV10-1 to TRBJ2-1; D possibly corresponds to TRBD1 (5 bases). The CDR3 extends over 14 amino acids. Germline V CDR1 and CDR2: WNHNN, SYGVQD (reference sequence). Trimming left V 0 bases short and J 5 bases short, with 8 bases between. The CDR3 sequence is CASSESGQNNEQFF. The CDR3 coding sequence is TGCGCCAGCAGTGAGTCGGGGCAGAACAATGAGCAGTTCTTC.

CDR3 DNA: TGTGCCAGCAGTTACCGAGGTAGCGGGTTCACCGGGGAGCTGTTTTTT. Protein sequence: CASSYRGSGFTGELFF. The rearrangement links TRBV6-5 to TRBJ2-2; 7 nucleotides line up with TRBD2. The CDR3 totals 16 residues. The germline V gene has CDR1 MNHEY and CDR2 SVGAGI. The trim removed 2 bases at V and 4 bases at J, leaving 7 bases unmatched.

The CDR3 region has the DNA TGTGCCTGGAGGCCCAGGGGAGCTTCTGGAAACACCATATATTTT. Its translation: CAWRPRGASGNTIYF. The chain uses TRBV30 and TRBJ1-3, with D tentatively TRBD1 (6 bases). This CDR3 is 15 amino acids long. Germline V CDR1 and CDR2: GTSNPN, SVGIG (reference sequence). V was clipped by 3 bases and J by 1 base, with 13 bases between them.

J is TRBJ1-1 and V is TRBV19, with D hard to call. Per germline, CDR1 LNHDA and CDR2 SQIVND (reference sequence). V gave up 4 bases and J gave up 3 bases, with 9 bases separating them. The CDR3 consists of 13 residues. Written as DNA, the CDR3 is TGTGCCAGTAGTAACCCCGGGGACACTGAAGCTTTCTTT. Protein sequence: CASSNPGDTEAFF.

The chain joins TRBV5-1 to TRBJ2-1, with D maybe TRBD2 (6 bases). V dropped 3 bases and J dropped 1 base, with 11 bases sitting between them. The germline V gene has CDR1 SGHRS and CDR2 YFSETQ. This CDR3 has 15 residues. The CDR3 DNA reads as TGCGCCAGCAGCTCCTCTAGCGCGTCCTACAATGAGCAGTTCTTC. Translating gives CASSSSSASYNEQFF.